This TCR beta chain was documented in a study of blood T cell repertoires in COVID-19 (dated by TCRdb to about 2020). With regard to the full study: The collaborator samples originated in the United States, Italy and Spain and spanned the acute and convalescent phases of COVID-19. HLA class I and class II types, where available, came from metadata supplied by the sample provider rather than from assay-based typing. The repertoires were released in a freely available public database meant as a resource for research on the immune response to SARS-CoV-2. Sample metadata almost always included a de-identified subject ID, COVID-19 status, age in years and sex. The dataset comprised deeply sampled blood TCRbeta repertoires from subjects exposed to, actively infected with, or recovered from COVID-19. The prospective study material was composed of cDNA or gDNA derived from T cells, B-cell-depleted T cells, or PBMCs. Samples came from the ongoing ImmuneRACE study (first 160 participants) plus 1,254 subjects from 6 global collaborators. General conclusions and limits of the study: Clinical and demographic metadata were provided uncurated, with the amount varying by source and participant.

TCRbeta CDR3 regions were amplified from genomic DNA using the immunoSEQ Assay, a bias-controlled multiplex PCR. The original pipeline was this. Within the assay, amplification of reference gene primers was used to estimate how many nucleated cells each sample contained. Sequence reads were collapsed and filtered to measure the absolute abundance of every unique TCRbeta CDR3 rearrangement. Productive Simpson clonality was computed per sample as the square root of Simpson's diversity index over productive rearrangements. TCRdb took this table from immuneACCESS and kept in-frame rearrangements with V and J called. Such tables lack part of the clones; where checked against another copy, unresolved V genes explain under half of the gap, and the rest is unexplained. Clone size and the V and J calls come from that table; the DNA yielded D and trimming. In this sample the table shows 400,000 or so clones, roughly nine tenths of which occur a single time. 0.95% to 1.3% of the sample rests with the top ten.

A single count supports this clone. What this receptor recognizes is not known. No qualities accompany the bases; no much larger clone lies one base away. In the prospective study, participants were about 18 to 90 years old, resided in fewer than 25 geographic areas of the United States, and were enrolled through a virtual design. Cohort assignment in the prospective study relied on participant-reported clinical history from a screening survey and a study questionnaire. For ImmuneRACE Cohort 3, a participant was defined as recovered based on two consecutive negative NP/OP PCR tests, clearance by a healthcare professional, or resolution of symptoms. In the prospective study, whole blood, serum and a nasopharyngeal or oropharyngeal swab were collected from each participant by mobile phlebotomists. Additional blood draws and questionnaires over an approximately two-month period could optionally be provided by prospective study participants. Blood samples from the prospective study were shipped frozen or at room temperature prior to DNA extraction.

Material: PBMCs or T cells enriched from blood (not recorded which). The receptor was derived from a man aged 30-40 years who had recovered from COVID-19.

The CDR3 sequence is CASSGGDSPLHF. The DNA sequence is TGTGCCAGCAGCGGGGGAGATTCACCCCTCCACTTT. The chain uses TRBV28 and TRBJ1-6; the best D guess is TRBD1, with 5 bases matching. The CDR3 sequence holds 12 residues, the cysteine and phenylalanine included. Left in the record is the CDR3 DNA by itself, 36 bases read in frame from the first base. The trim is 6 bases for V and 8 bases for J, with a gap of 8 bases between the germline ends. CDR1 is given as MDHEN and CDR2 as SYDVKM, both from the germline V gene.